This is a list of T cell receptor beta chains from one sample in a study of T cell responses to AZD1222 COVID-19 vaccine. Sequenced by immunoSEQ multiplex PCR; TCRdb stores in-frame clones only, minus some. The table has 130,000 or so clones, 90% seen once; the top ten hold around 3.8%. The sequences come from peripheral blood, collected 28 days after the second dose of the MenACWY control vaccine. All receptors come from an adult who received the MenACWY meningococcal vaccine as a control. CDR3s include the opening cysteine and the closing phenylalanine or tryptophan. A D gene is named only where the DNA matches it firmly. Not all rows give a size; the values are once, few, many and, for expanded clones, a class.

.	TRBV28	TRBJ2-2	TRBD2	CASSLWTLREAGELFF	TGTGCCAGCAGTTTGTGGACCTTACGGGAGGCCGGGGAGCTGTTTTTT
.	TRBV5-4	TRBJ2-1	.	CATEQILGLQNEQFF	TGTGCCACGGAGCAGATACTCGGGTTACAGAATGAGCAGTTCTTC
.	TRBV19	TRBJ1-4	.	CASSYYGTQNEKLFF	TGTGCCAGTAGTTACTACGGGACCCAAAATGAAAAACTGTTTTTT
.	TRBV7-6	TRBJ2-7	.	CASSLDGSGHEQYF	TGTGCCAGCAGCTTAGACGGGAGTGGACACGAGCAGTACTTC
.	TRBV28	TRBJ1-4	.	CASSFGYRSEKLFF	TGTGCCAGCAGTTTTGGATACCGGAGTGAAAAACTGTTTTTT
.	TRBV4-2	TRBJ2-5	.	CASSQGRGDKLYQETQYF	TGTGCCAGCAGCCAGGGCCGCGGGGACAAGTTGTACCAAGAGACCCAGTACTTC
.	TRBV6-5	TRBJ2-3	.	CASSYGGRYSTDTQYF	TGTGCCAGCAGTTACGGGGGCAGATATAGCACAGATACGCAGTATTTT
.	TRBV5-4	TRBJ1-4	.	CASSFDGGRNEKLFF	TGTGCCAGCAGCTTCGATGGGGGAAGGAATGAAAAACTGTTTTTT
.	TRBV28	TRBJ1-4	.	CASSPPSTNEKLFF	TGTGCCAGCAGTCCCCCTTCAACTAATGAAAAACTGTTTTTT
.	TRBV5-6	TRBJ2-1	.	CASSLWRVNNEQFF	TGTGCCAGCAGCTTATGGCGGGTCAACAATGAGCAGTTCTTC
.	TRBV11-3	TRBJ2-7	.	CASSSQSYEQYF	TGTGCCAGCAGCTCACAGAGTTACGAGCAGTACTTC
.	TRBV2	TRBJ2-5	TRBD1	CASSDFPTGGWEETQYF	TGTGCCAGCAGTGATTTCCCGACAGGGGGCTGGGAAGAGACCCAGTACTTC
.	TRBV24-1	TRBJ1-2	TRBD1	CATSDFRDRVGYTF	TGTGCCACCAGTGATTTCCGGGACAGGGTTGGCTACACCTTC
.	TRBV14	TRBJ2-2	.	CASSQSVGTPGELFF	TGTGCCAGCAGCCAATCCGTCGGGACCCCCGGGGAGCTGTTTTTT
.	TRBV1	TRBJ1-2	.	CTSSQRTALNGYTF	TGCACCAGCAGCCAGAGGACCGCTTTAAATGGCTACACCTTC
.	TRBV19	TRBJ2-2	TRBD2	CASSVPGSGRAGELFF	TGTGCCAGTAGTGTCCCGGGTAGCGGGAGAGCCGGGGAGCTGTTTTTT
.	TRBV5-6	TRBJ1-5	.	CASSSGSYNQPQHF	TGTGCCAGCAGCTCAGGCAGTTACAATCAGCCCCAGCATTTT
once	TRBV7-2	TRBJ2-7	.	CASSLKPTGTLPYEQYF	TGTGCCAGCAGCTTAAAACCCACCGGGACCTTACCCTACGAGCAGTACTTC
.	TRBV9	TRBJ2-2	.	CASSVGRSQNTGELFF	TGTGCCAGCAGCGTGGGCAGAAGTCAGAACACCGGGGAGCTGTTTTTT
once	TRBV28	TRBJ1-2	TRBD1	CATLPPTGPNYGYTF	TGTGCCACCCTACCTCCGACAGGGCCGAACTATGGCTACACCTTC
.	TRBV7-9	TRBJ2-5	.	CASSLSRGGETQYF	TGTGCCAGCAGCTTATCCAGGGGAGGAGAGACCCAGTACTTC
.	TRBV6-1	TRBJ1-5	.	CASSEVGGLASNQPQHF	TGTGCCAGCAGTGAAGTGGGGGGGCTTGCGAGCAATCAGCCCCAGCATTTT
.	TRBV11-2	TRBJ1-3	TRBD1	CASSFTQGSGNTIYF	TGTGCCAGCAGCTTTACACAGGGGTCTGGAAACACCATATATTTT
.	TRBV11-2	TRBJ2-7	.	CASSSDYEQYF	TGTGCCAGCAGCTCAGACTACGAGCAGTACTTC
.	TRBV6-5	TRBJ2-2	.	CASSKPPENTGELFF	TGTGCCAGCAGTAAACCCCCGGAGAACACCGGGGAGCTGTTTTTT
.	TRBV2	TRBJ2-7	TRBD1	CASSDVVRGHYEQYF	TGTGCCAGCAGTGACGTTGTCAGGGGGCACTACGAGCAGTACTTC
.	TRBV28	TRBJ1-5	.	CASSWSGHGNQPQHF	TGTGCCAGCAGCTGGAGTGGGCACGGCAATCAGCCCCAGCATTTT
.	TRBV3-1/TRBV3-2	TRBJ1-1	.	CASSQGGTNTEAFF	TGTGCCAGCAGCCAAGGTGGAACCAACACTGAAGCTTTCTTT
once	TRBV5-1	TRBJ1-2	.	CASSLTNYGYTF	TGCGCCAGCAGCTTGACCAACTATGGCTACACCTTC
.	TRBV19	TRBJ1-5	.	CASSIGGGSNQPQHF	TGTGCCAGTAGTATAGGGGGTGGGAGCAATCAGCCCCAGCATTTT
.	TRBV6-2/TRBV6-3	TRBJ1-1	TRBD1	CASSYSKGRGGFMNTEAFF	TGTGCCAGCAGTTACAGCAAGGGCAGGGGGGGATTTATGAACACTGAAGCTTTCTTT
once	TRBV24-1	TRBJ2-2	TRBD1	CATSDLSGTGFTGELFF	TGTGCCACCAGTGACCTTTCCGGGACAGGGTTCACCGGGGAGCTGTTTTTT
.	TRBV5-1	TRBJ1-6	.	CASSLGWGRGTQNSPLHF	TGCGCCAGCAGCTTGGGATGGGGGCGCGGCACTCAAAATTCACCCCTCCACTTT
.	TRBV30	TRBJ1-1	.	CAWSVVRSTEAFF	TGTGCCTGGAGTGTGGTTCGGAGCACTGAAGCTTTCTTT
.	TRBV5-6	TRBJ2-7	.	CASSLPGRRYEQYF	TGTGCCAGCAGCTTGCCCGGGAGAAGGTACGAGCAGTACTTC
.	TRBV28	TRBJ1-2	.	CASSQSGSNYGYTF	TGTGCCAGCAGTCAGTCAGGCTCTAACTATGGCTACACCTTC
.	TRBV11-2	TRBJ1-3	.	CASSLDLSSGNTIYF	TGTGCCAGCAGCTTAGATTTGAGCTCTGGAAACACCATATATTTT
.	TRBV28	TRBJ1-2	.	CASSRNYGYTF	TGTGCCAGCAGCCGGAACTATGGCTACACCTTC
once	TRBV24-1	TRBJ2-2	TRBD1	CATSEAGTGLSGELFF	TGTGCCACCAGTGAAGCCGGGACAGGGTTGTCCGGGGAGCTGTTTTTT
.	TRBV18	TRBJ2-3	TRBD2	CASSPPTGLARTDTQYF	TGTGCCAGCTCACCTCCTACGGGACTAGCGCGCACAGATACGCAGTATTTT
.	TRBV20-1	TRBJ2-7	.	CSASYQGQGVDVYEQYF	TGCAGTGCTAGTTATCAGGGGCAGGGAGTGGATGTATACGAGCAGTACTTC
.	TRBV5-1	TRBJ2-1	.	CASSFDGQNYNEQFF	TGCGCCAGCAGCTTCGATGGGCAGAACTACAATGAGCAGTTCTTC
.	TRBV7-3	TRBJ2-2	TRBD2	CASSLAGARITGELFF	TGTGCCAGCAGCTTAGCGGGAGCCCGGATCACCGGGGAGCTGTTTTTT
few	TRBV19	TRBJ1-2	.	CASRGPWRAEGYTF	TGTGCCAGTAGGGGGCCGTGGAGGGCGGAAGGCTACACCTTC
once	TRBV2	TRBJ1-2	.	CASRTNPGRANYGYTF	TGTGCCAGCAGGACGAACCCGGGAAGAGCTAACTATGGCTACACCTTC